A selection of T cell receptor beta chains follows, all from one sample in a study of CD8+ T cells in alopecia areata. Repertoires were generated with immunoSEQ multiplex PCR, while TCRdb's copy carries only in-frame clones and drops some. The data contain roughly 180,000 clones, approximately 62% of them singletons. Here the sequenced sample was CD4+ T cells sorted from blood, taken at week 0. The receptors stem from a human donor with alopecia areata. CDR3s include the opening cysteine and the closing phenylalanine or tryptophan.

TRBJ1-6 TRBV2 CASRHNSPLHF
TRBJ1-6 TRBV25-1 CASSERGGVSPLHF
TRBJ2-7 TRBV29-1 CSVDFRQGARYEQYF
TRBJ2-4 TRBV25-1 CASSSPSSGGAKNIQYF
TRBJ2-3 TRBV25-1 CASRWSNTQYF
TRBJ1-1 TRBV29-1 CSVYNENTEAFF
TRBJ1-2 TRBV5-1 CASSLDSQGANYGYTF
TRBJ1-2 TRBV30 CAWSLIADYGYTF
TRBJ1-1 TRBV2 CASGLRGPRTEAFF
TRBJ1-1 TRBV9 CASRPRMDRGTEAFF
TRBJ1-5 TRBV30 CAWSTGKFQPQHF
TRBJ1-6 TRBV5-6 CASNDGPIPGNSPLHF
TRBJ2-7 TRBV29-1 CSVPKREGAYEQYF
TRBJ2-3 TRBV7-8 CASSYREGDTQYF